Each of the 5 T cell receptor beta chains below was sequenced from the same sample in a study of cytomegalovirus exposure and HLA in healthy donors (dated by TCRdb to about 2017). The method behind the library was the immunoSEQ multiplex PCR assay. A mixture of 60 forward primers for TCR Vbeta segments and 13 reverse primers for TCR Jbeta segments was used in the multiplex PCR. Imported from immuneACCESS, the table was reduced by TCRdb to in-frame sequences with V and J called. These copies leave out some clones; in studies compared against another copy, an unresolved V gene accounts for under half, and the cause of the remainder is not known. The sample yields some 85,000 clones; over 70% were counted once. Clones ranked in the top ten supply under 7% of the sample. Input material: PBMCs. These receptor sequences come from a man younger than 35 in good health and CMV-seropositive.

In this sample, this clone turned up a few times. This rearrangement joins TRBV6-1 to TRBJ1-1, with D possibly TRBD1 on 5 matching bases. This CDR3 has 14 amino acids. V was clipped by 4 bases and J by 4 bases, with 13 bases between them. CDR1 and CDR2 from the germline V gene are MNHNS and SASEGT. CDR3 coding DNA: TGTGCCAGCAGTGTAATAGGGACTTTCACTGAAGCTTTCTTT. Translating it yields CASSVIGTFTEAFF.

CDR3 DNA: TGTGCCACCTATAAGACGGCCCGTCGGGGCACTGAAGCTTTCTTT. This encodes CATYKTARRGTEAFF. The rearrangement links TRBV6-5 to TRBJ1-1; D is unresolved. CDR1 MNHEY and CDR2 SVGAGI come from the germline V gene. This CDR3 spans 15 amino acids. V lost 10 bases, J lost 4 bases, and 22 bases lay in between.

The CDR3 coding sequence is TGTGCCATCAGTTTGCCACAGGGGGACAATGAGCAGTTCTTC. It codes for CAISLPQGDNEQFF. The rearrangement joins TRBV10-3 to TRBJ2-1; the match to TRBD1 covers 8 bases. Germline CDR1 reads ENHRY; CDR2 reads SYGVKD. The junction had 5 bases not matched to a gene; V was cut back by 5 bases and J by 5 bases. The CDR3 covers 14 residues.

The V and J genes are TRBV10-2 and TRBJ2-7; 8 bases agree with TRBD2. J was trimmed by 6 bases and V by 3 bases; bases with no gene match: 7. Germline assignment: CDR1 WSHSY and CDR2 SAAADI. CDR3 length: 14 residues. CDR3 sequence (DNA): TGCGCCAGCAGTGAACTGAGCGGGAGAGGCGAGCAGTACTTC. Its translation: CASSELSGRGEQYF.

The chain is built from TRBV21-1 and TRBJ2-7; the table assigns TRBD1, which was not confirmed against the DNA. TRBV21-1 constitutes a pseudogene. This CDR3 is 14 amino acids long. The DNA of the CDR3 is TGTGCCAGCAGCAATGGGGACACCCCCTACGAGCAGTACTTC. Protein sequence: CASSNGDTPYEQYF.